Listed below are T cell receptor beta chains from one sample, sequenced in a study of siplizumab effects on memory and regulatory T cells. The table came from immunoSEQ multiplex PCR; TCRdb's copy has only in-frame clones and leaves some out. The table lists approximately 94,000 clones, 80% to 95% of them singletons. Sequenced input: CD8+ T cells sorted from blood. The receptors originated from a human donor in good health. CDR3s include the opening cysteine and the closing phenylalanine or tryptophan. Fields, in order: CDR3 DNA, CDR3 protein, V gene, J gene, D gene, clone size, CDR3 length. A D gene is named only where the DNA matches it firmly. The size field is filled for only some rows; it gives once, few, many or a size class.

DNA: TGTGCCAGGACCTCACTAGCGGGGGGATTGAACACCGGGGAGCTGTTTTTT
CDR3: CARTSLAGGLNTGELFF
V: TRBV2
J: TRBJ2-2
D: TRBD2
size: -
length: 17

DNA: TGTGCCAGCAGCTTAGCGGGGGCCGAAAACTATGGCTACACCTTC
CDR3: CASSLAGAENYGYTF
V: TRBV7-2
J: TRBJ1-2
D: -
size: -
length: 15

DNA: TGTGCCAGCAGCGTAGCAGCGGGAACTGCGAACACCGGGGAGCTGTTTTTT
CDR3: CASSVAAGTANTGELFF
V: TRBV9
J: TRBJ2-2
D: TRBD2
size: -
length: 17

DNA: TGCGCCAGCAGCCTGGGACCGAACACTGAAGCTTTCTTT
CDR3: CASSLGPNTEAFF
V: TRBV5-1
J: TRBJ1-1
D: -
size: -
length: 13

DNA: TGTGCCAGCAGCTTGGGGACAGGGGGATTCGAGCAGTACTTC
CDR3: CASSLGTGGFEQYF
V: TRBV5-5
J: TRBJ2-7
D: TRBD1
size: -
length: 14

DNA: TGTGCCAGCAGCTTAGAGTTAGCTTACACAGATACGCAGTATTTT
CDR3: CASSLELAYTDTQYF
V: TRBV7-2
J: TRBJ2-3
D: -
size: -
length: 15

DNA: TGTGCCAGCCTCGACAGAAGATACGAGCAGTACTTC
CDR3: CASLDRRYEQYF
V: TRBV2
J: TRBJ2-7
D: -
size: once
length: 12

DNA: TGTGCCAGCAGTTACTCGATCTCCAGGGGAGGCACTGAAGCTTTCTTT
CDR3: CASSYSISRGGTEAFF
V: TRBV6-6
J: TRBJ1-1
D: -
size: once
length: 16

DNA: TGTGCCAGCAGTTTAATTGGGACAGGGGGAAACACTGAAGCTTTCTTT
CDR3: CASSLIGTGGNTEAFF
V: TRBV27
J: TRBJ1-1
D: TRBD1
size: -
length: 16

DNA: TGTGCCAGCAGTTTGCCGAATCAGCCCCAGCATTTT
CDR3: CASSLPNQPQHF
V: TRBV6-6
J: TRBJ1-5
D: -
size: -
length: 12

DNA: TGTGCCAGCAGTTTAACTATCAGCTCCTACAATGAGCAGTTCTTC
CDR3: CASSLTISSYNEQFF
V: TRBV27
J: TRBJ2-1
D: -
size: -
length: 15

DNA: TGTGCCAGCAGGCTGGGACAGGGGGCCGTCTATGGCTACACCTTC
CDR3: CASRLGQGAVYGYTF
V: TRBV6-6
J: TRBJ1-2
D: TRBD1
size: -
length: 15